This T cell receptor (beta chain) was recovered during a study of CD8+CD57+ T cells in acquired aplastic anemia. The V gene lost 6 bases and the J gene lost 7 bases, with 15 bases spanning the gap. The CDR3 has 14 residues. Genomic DNA templated the TCR beta VDJ and CDR3 profiling. TCRdb called the reads again in MiXCR, with one record for every CDR3 protein. The data contain approximately 65,000 distinct CDR3 sequences, around 50% of them singletons. The source material was sorted CD4+, CD8+, or CD8+CD57+ T cells (not recorded which) from PBMCs. The source is a human donor in good health, serving as a control. V gene TRBV12-3 or TRBV12-4 combines with J gene TRBJ1-4; D is unclear. The CDR3 loop reads CASSHRRLGEKLFF. DNA of the CDR3: TGTGCCAGCAGCCACAGACGCCTCGGTGAAAAACTGTTTTTT.